These 16 T cell receptor beta chains were all obtained from the same sample, sequenced in a study of cytomegalovirus exposure and HLA in healthy donors (dated by TCRdb to 2017 to 2019). Libraries were made using the immunoSEQ multiplex PCR assay. Held by TCRdb, this immuneACCESS table contains in-frame sequences only and omits some clones. Under half of the omission traces to an unresolved V gene where checked; the cause of the rest is unknown. Recorded for this sample are around 250,000 clones; nearly 90% of them occurred a single time. The top ten constitute 0.35% to 0.45% of the sample. The material sequenced was PBMCs. Receptor source: a woman aged 18-29 years in good health and CMV-seronegative.

The V gene is TRBV5-4, the J gene TRBJ2-4; tentatively, D is TRBD2 (6 bases). CDR3 length: 14 residues. Germline values: CDR1 SGHNT, CDR2 YYREEE (reference sequence). V gave up 1 base and J gave up 5 bases, with 10 bases separating them. CDR3 sequence (DNA): TGTGCCAGCAGCTTGAGCGGGCACGAAAACATTCAGTACTTC. Encoded protein: CASSLSGHENIQYF.

This chain joins TRBV7-2 and TRBJ2-5; weak D call: TRBD1 (6 bases). The germline CDR1 and CDR2 sequences are SGHTA and FQGNSA. The CDR3 has 16 residues. The V end was cut by 5 bases, the J end by 2 bases, with 18 bases between. The CDR3 nucleotides read TGTGCCAGCAGCCCGAGGGGGTTGGGTTTGCAAGAGACCCAGTACTTC. It is translated as CASSPRGLGLQETQYF.

The chain joins TRBV5-1 to TRBJ2-3; 11 bases align to TRBD1. CDR3 size: 16 residues. The ends lost 4 bases at V and 3 bases at J; junction bases unmatched: 7. Germline CDR1 SGHRS, CDR2 YFSETQ. CDR3 sequence: CASSPRTGGMTDTQYF. For the CDR3, the DNA is TGCGCCAGCAGCCCCCGGACAGGGGGCATGACAGATACGCAGTATTTT.

The V and J genes are TRBV9 and TRBJ2-2, with TRBD1 matching 8 bases. This CDR3 region has 15 residues. Germline V CDR1 and CDR2: SGDLS, YYNGEE. After removal of 6 bases from V and 0 bases from J, the junction contained 4 bases not matched to a gene. CDR3 sequence: CASTTGGTNTGELFF. The DNA of the CDR3 is TGTGCCAGCACCACAGGGGGGACGAACACCGGGGAGCTGTTTTTT.

The CDR3 DNA reads as TGTGCCAGCTCACCCCCCACTTATGATGAGCAGTTCTTC. This codes for CASSPPTYDEQFF. The chain is built from TRBV18 and TRBJ2-1, with D unresolved. The CDR3 runs 13 residues. The V end lost 3 bases, the J end lost 8 bases, and 11 bases lay between the germline ends. Germline CDR1 is KGHSH and CDR2 is LQKENI.

The table lists this clone with a few counts. The chain has TRBV4-1 and TRBJ1-2; unclear D gene. With 0 bases removed from V and 8 bases from J, the gap between germline ends came to 10 bases. The CDR3 has 13 amino acids. The germline V gene has CDR1 MGHRA and CDR2 YSYEKL. The chain's CDR3 is CASSQDPGQGYTF. The CDR3 coding sequence is TGCGCCAGCAGCCAAGATCCGGGTCAAGGCTACACCTTC.

The gene calls are TRBV4-3 and TRBJ1-2; maybe TRBD1 (5 bases). Trimming stripped 4 bases from V and 6 bases from J, with 18 bases between. This CDR3 spans 15 amino acids. CDR1 LGHNA and CDR2 YSLEER come from the germline V gene. This CDR3 is CASSPITDKSNGYTF. DNA for the CDR3: TGCGCCAGCAGCCCGATCACGGACAAAAGTAATGGCTACACCTTC.

V gene TRBV6-5 combines with J gene TRBJ2-1; D is ambiguous. V lost 1 base, J lost 6 bases, and 4 bases lay in between. The CDR3 is made up of 12 amino acids. Germline V gene lookup returns CDR1 MNHEY and CDR2 SVGAGI. The CDR3 loop reads CASSYFGNEQFF. The CDR3 DNA reads TGTGCCAGCAGTTACTTCGGCAATGAGCAGTTCTTC.

This chain links TRBV28 with TRBJ2-3, with 13 bases matching TRBD2. The germline V gene has CDR1 MDHEN and CDR2 SYDVKM. The trim removed 1 base at V and 11 bases at J, leaving 15 bases unmatched. The CDR3 runs 18 residues. This chain's CDR3 is CASSLYPPLGTSGDRQYF. CDR3 DNA: TGTGCCAGCAGTTTATACCCTCCCCTCGGGACTAGCGGGGATCGGCAGTATTTT. Supplemented by reference TRBV28 and TRBJ2-3, the full variable domain reads DVKVTQSSRYLVKRTGEKVFLECVQDMDHENMFWYRQDPGLGLRLIYFSYDVKMKEKGDIPEGYSVSREKKERFSLILESASTNQTSMYLCASSLYPPLGTSGDRQYFGPGTRLTVL.

This sequence joins TRBV6-1 and TRBJ1-1; 10 nucleotides match TRBD1. After removal of 3 bases from V and 10 bases from J, the junction contained 5 bases not matched to a gene. This CDR3 region has 13 residues. Germline V gene data show CDR1 as MNHNS and CDR2 as SASEGT. CDR3 bases: TGTGCCAGCAGTGACCGGGACAGGGGTTCAGCTTTCTTT. This translates into CASSDRDRGSAFF.

The chain is built from TRBV28 and TRBJ1-2; 9 bases agree with TRBD1. J was trimmed by 8 bases and V by 6 bases; bases with no gene match: 7. This CDR3 region has 13 residues. Germline-derived CDR1 and CDR2 are MDHEN and SYDVKM. In nucleotides, the CDR3 is TGTGCCAGCAGCCAACAGGGGGCAGAAGGCTACACCTTC. Protein sequence: CASSQQGAEGYTF.

The chain is built from TRBV6-5 and TRBJ1-2; possible D gene TRBD1, 5 bases. The germline V and J ends were trimmed by 0 bases and 7 bases, with 12 bases remaining between them. Germline CDR1 reads MNHEY; CDR2 reads SVGAGI. This CDR3 has 14 residues. The CDR3: CASSYSGTGRGYTF. The CDR3 bases are TGTGCCAGCAGTTACTCTGGCACAGGACGTGGCTACACCTTC.

V gene TRBV5-1 combines with J gene TRBJ2-3, with TRBD1 identical over 7 bases. Germline V gene sequence: CDR1 SGHRS, CDR2 YFSETQ. Trimming at V came to 1 base and at J to 2 bases, leaving 4 bases not matched to a gene. The CDR3 consists of 15 residues. CDR3 amino acids: CASSLQGVNTDTQYF. The CDR3 DNA follows: TGCGCCAGCAGCTTGCAGGGGGTTAACACAGATACGCAGTATTTT.

The chain couples TRBV5-1 to TRBJ1-1; TRBD1 matches 7 bases. The CDR3 covers 15 residues. Germline V lookup: CDR1 SGHRS, CDR2 YFSETQ. V gave up 3 bases and J gave up 0 bases; unmatched junction bases: 5. This CDR3 is CASSSRGVVNTEAFF. The CDR3 bases are TGCGCCAGCAGCTCCAGGGGGGTGGTGAACACTGAAGCTTTCTTT.

The chain combines TRBV5-8 with TRBJ2-2; 7 nucleotides align to TRBD1. Germline CDR1 and CDR2: SGHTS and YDEGEE. V shed 0 bases and J 8 bases; nucleotides not matched to a gene: 4. The CDR3 has 14 amino acids. The CDR3 sequence is CASSLGQGMGELFF. The CDR3 coding sequence is TGTGCCAGCAGCTTGGGACAGGGTATGGGGGAGCTGTTTTTT.

The rearrangement links TRBV5-1 to TRBJ2-6; TRBD1 matches at 12 bases. Germline CDR1 and CDR2: SGHRS and YFSETQ. CDR3 length: 19 residues. Trimming took 4 bases from V and 2 from J; bases not matched to a gene: 10. The CDR3 reads CASSHQPGQGAAGANVLTF. In DNA form, the CDR3 reads TGCGCCAGCAGCCACCAACCGGGACAGGGGGCCGCTGGGGCCAACGTCCTGACTTTC.